A selection of T cell receptor beta chains follows, all from one sample in a study of technical replicates of blood from several donors. Profiling relied on immunoSEQ multiplex PCR, and the TCRdb table lists in-frame clones only, not all of them. The sample records about 78,000 clones, approximately 95% being singletons. Specimen: T cells isolated from PBMCs. The receptors stem from a human donor in good health. The CDR3 runs from the conserved cysteine through the conserved F or W. D genes are given only for firm matches. For some rows the clone size is stated as once, few or many, or as a class when expanded; others skip it.

d_gene	v_gene	abundance	j_gene	CDR3nt	CDR3aa
TRBD1	TRBV6-1	.	TRBJ2-5	TGTGGTACATTTACAGGGGGTCAAGAGACCCAGTACTTC	CGTFTGGQETQYF
.	TRBV27	.	TRBJ1-5	TGTGCCAGCAGTTGGGAACAGGGTGCAAGACAGCCCCAGCATTTT	CASSWEQGARQPQHF
.	TRBV7-9	.	TRBJ2-1	TGTGCCAGCAGCTTAGGTCACTACAATGAGCAGTTCTTC	CASSLGHYNEQFF
TRBD2	TRBV9	.	TRBJ2-3	TGTGCCAGCAGCGTAGACGGCGGGAGGGAGTTGGATACGCAGTATTTT	CASSVDGGRELDTQYF
.	TRBV12-5	once	TRBJ1-4	TGTGCTAGTGGTTTCTGGACAGAAAACAGCACAACTAATGAAAAACTGTTTTTT	CASGFWTENSTTNEKLFF
.	TRBV7-9	.	TRBJ1-1	TGTGCCAGCAGCTTAGTCCCGGGGATGAACACTGAAGCTTTCTTT	CASSLVPGMNTEAFF
TRBD1	TRBV18	once	TRBJ2-3	TGTGCCAGCTCACCACTACCCGGGACAGAAAGCACAGATACGCAGTATTTT	CASSPLPGTESTDTQYF
TRBD2	TRBV6-1	.	TRBJ2-7	TGTGCCAGCAGTGAAGGGACTAGGGCGTACGAGCAGTACTTC	CASSEGTRAYEQYF
.	TRBV5-1	.	TRBJ1-1	TGCGCCAGCAGGCAGGAAAGCCAAGACACTGAAGCTTTCTTT	CASRQESQDTEAFF
TRBD2	TRBV27	.	TRBJ2-7	TGTGCCAGCAGTCTTAGCGGGAGGAACTACGAGCAGTACTTC	CASSLSGRNYEQYF
.	TRBV9	.	TRBJ1-1	TGTGCCAGCAGCGTAGGACAGGCGAACATGAACACTGAAGCTTTCTTT	CASSVGQANMNTEAFF
TRBD2	TRBV2	.	TRBJ2-1	TGTGCCAGCAGGGAGCGGGAGTGGAGCGATGAGCAGTTCTTC	CASREREWSDEQFF
.	TRBV7-7	.	TRBJ2-1	TGTGCCAGCAGCTTGCATCTTGGTTTGAGCGGAAGCTCCTACAATGAGCAGTTCTTC	CASSLHLGLSGSSYNEQFF